A single sample is the source of the 21 T cell receptor beta chains below, sequenced in a study of blood T cell repertoires in COVID-19. Some clones are missing from TCRdb's copy, which holds only in-frame ones; the method was immunoSEQ multiplex PCR. The data contain 100,000 to 150,000 clones, 75% to 90% of them singletons. Sequenced sample: peripheral blood. Receptor source: a man aged 45-60 years with active or convalescent COVID-19.

The chain has TRBV2 and TRBJ1-1, with TRBD1 matching over 7 bases. V was pared by 7 bases and J by 5 bases, with 10 bases of the junction left unmatched. Germline CDR1 and CDR2: SNHLY and FYNNEI. This CDR3 is 14 amino acids long. CDR3 region: CASTIRQGWTEAFF. The CDR3 coding sequence is TGTGCCAGCACCATCAGACAGGGTTGGACTGAAGCTTTCTTT.

V gene TRBV15 combines with J gene TRBJ2-7, with 8 bases fitting TRBD2. Germline V gives CDR1 LNHNV, CDR2 YYDKDF (reference sequence). V trimming: 0 bases; J trimming: 4 bases; junction bases outside the gene matches: 5. This CDR3 spans 15 amino acids. The CDR3 region is CATSRERTSHYEQYF. The CDR3 DNA is TGTGCCACCAGCAGAGAGAGGACTAGCCATTACGAGCAGTACTTC.

This CDR3 is CASSPQGQNTEAFF. Here the CDR3 DNA reads TGTGCCAGCTCACCCCAGGGACAGAACACTGAAGCTTTCTTT. The rearrangement uses TRBV18 and TRBJ1-1; tentatively, D is TRBD1 (6 bases). Trimming removed 3 bases at V and 1 base at J, with 9 bases between. Germline loops: CDR1 KGHSH, CDR2 LQKENI. The CDR3 covers 14 residues.

The V gene is TRBV4-2, the J gene TRBJ2-3; 10 nucleotides match TRBD2. CDR3 size: 20 residues. V lost 4 bases and J lost 3; bases outside the gene matches: 19. Germline V gene sequence: CDR1 LGHNA, CDR2 YNFKEQ. The CDR3 DNA reads TGTGCCAGCAGCCGCCCCGGAGGGCGTCGAGCTAGCGGGAGAACAGATACGCAGTATTTT. It encodes CASSRPGGRRASGRTDTQYF.

The rearrangement joins TRBV29-1 to TRBJ2-7; the D gene is possibly TRBD1 (7 bases). Germline-derived CDR1 and CDR2 are SQVTM and ANQGSEA. This CDR3 contains 14 residues. V shed 5 bases and J shed 4 bases, with 18 bases lying between them. The CDR3 region has the DNA TGCAGCGTTCGGCGCGGGACAGATGTATACGAGCAGTACTTC. It encodes CSVRRGTDVYEQYF.

J is TRBJ2-1 and V is TRBV6-6; weak D call: TRBD2 (6 bases). Germline V gene data show CDR1 as MNHNY and CDR2 as SVGAGI (reference sequence). Trimming stripped 4 bases from V and 8 bases from J, with 15 bases between. The CDR3 consists of 14 residues. For the CDR3, the DNA is TGTGCCAGCAGTTCACCCCCGGGGGAGGATGAGCAGTTCTTC. Translating it yields CASSSPPGEDEQFF.

The chain recombines TRBV5-1 with TRBJ1-1, with 8 bases that match TRBD1. CDR3 length: 13 amino acids. Trimming cost V 5 bases and J 4 bases; bases outside gene matches: 4. Germline V gene sequence: CDR1 SGHRS, CDR2 YFSETQ. CDR3 amino acids: CASRNGQGTEAFF. In DNA form, the CDR3 reads TGCGCCAGCAGAAATGGACAGGGCACTGAAGCTTTCTTT.

This rearrangement joins TRBV30 to TRBJ1-1, with TRBD1 matching over 7 bases. Germline assignment: CDR1 GTSNPN and CDR2 SVGIG (reference sequence). V gave up 5 bases and J gave up 3 bases; unmatched junction bases: 6. This CDR3 contains 13 residues. CDR3 DNA sequence: TGTGCCTGGGGGGACAGCGGCTACACTGAAGCTTTCTTT. Translating gives CAWGDSGYTEAFF.

The chain has TRBV5-1 and TRBJ2-3; 7 bases match TRBD2. From germline, CDR1 is SGHRS and CDR2 YFSETQ. V lost 4 bases, J lost 3 bases, and 11 bases stayed unmatched. This CDR3 is 16 amino acids long. This chain's CDR3 is CASSNFGGGNTDTQYF. CDR3 bases: TGCGCCAGCAGCAACTTCGGGGGAGGGAATACAGATACGCAGTATTTT.

The chain is built from TRBV5-1 and TRBJ1-2; no clear D. Trimming shortened V by 0 bases and J by 7 bases, and 10 bases separated the two germline ends. From germline, CDR1 is SGHRS and CDR2 YFSETQ. The CDR3 runs to 13 residues. CDR3 bases: TGCGCCAGCAGCTTGGACAGTGTAGGTGGCTACACCTTC. Translating gives CASSLDSVGGYTF.

The chain links TRBV5-1 to TRBJ2-7; 7 positions match TRBD1. From germline, CDR1 is SGHRS and CDR2 YFSETQ. V lost 5 bases and J lost 3; bases outside the gene matches: 11. The CDR3 length is 15 residues. CDR3 in DNA: TGCGCCAGCAGGCCACCGGGACAGCTATACTACGAGCAGTACTTC. This codes for CASRPPGQLYYEQYF.

The rearrangement joins TRBV27 to TRBJ2-7; 8 nucleotides match TRBD2. V lost 8 bases and J lost 2; bases outside the gene matches: 8. CDR1 MNHEY and CDR2 SMNVEV come from the germline V gene (reference sequence). This CDR3 has 14 amino acids. This CDR3 is CASSLREGPYEQYF. The CDR3 DNA follows: TGTGCCAGCTCCCTCCGGGAGGGGCCCTACGAGCAGTACTTC.

CDR3 sequence (DNA): TGCGCCAGCAGCCCCAGGACAGGGGGCGCAGATTACATTCAGTACTTC. Its translation: CASSPRTGGADYIQYF. The rearrangement links TRBV4-1 to TRBJ2-4; 11 bases are a match to TRBD1. Losses at the gene ends were 4 bases for V and 8 bases for J; bases not matched to a gene: 10. The CDR3 loop spans 16 amino acids. Germline assignment: CDR1 MGHRA and CDR2 YSYEKL.

This clone was seen a handful of times. The chain links TRBV10-3 to TRBJ1-5; unclear D gene. CDR3 length: 15 residues. Trimming left V 0 bases short and J 2 bases short, with 8 bases between. CDR1 and CDR2 from the germline V gene are ENHRY and SYGVKD. The CDR3 spells CAISESKLGNQPQHF. The CDR3 nucleotides are TGTGCCATCAGTGAGTCAAAACTGGGCAATCAGCCCCAGCATTTT.

The chain carries TRBV30 and TRBJ2-1, with a tentative D call TRBD1 (6 bases). The length of the CDR3 is 14 residues. The ends were cut back, 5 bases at V and 0 bases at J, with 11 bases in the middle. The germline V gene encodes CDR1 GTSNPN and CDR2 SVGIG (reference sequence). CDR3 amino acids: CAWQTGGSYNEQFF. The CDR3 bases are TGTGCCTGGCAGACAGGTGGCTCCTACAATGAGCAGTTCTTC.

The genes are TRBV4-1 and TRBJ1-2; D is perhaps TRBD1 (6 bases). This CDR3 has 15 amino acids. V was cut by 1 base and J by 3 bases, with 12 bases left in between. Germline V gives CDR1 MGHRA, CDR2 YSYEKL. As DNA, the CDR3 is TGCGCCAGCAGCCAAGTACCAGGGGAGCACTATGGCTACACCTTC. Amino acids: CASSQVPGEHYGYTF.

This clone has a handful of counts. The chain uses TRBV19 and TRBJ2-2, with D maybe TRBD1 (6 bases). CDR3 length: 16 amino acids. From germline, CDR1 is LNHDA and CDR2 SQIVND (reference sequence). V dropped 3 bases and J dropped 0 bases, with 11 bases sitting between them. The chain's CDR3 is CASSILGAANTGELFF. The CDR3 coding sequence is TGTGCCAGTAGTATTCTGGGGGCTGCGAACACCGGGGAGCTGTTTTTT.

The rearrangement joins TRBV4-2 to TRBJ1-1; no reliable D call. V shed 0 bases and J shed 1 base, with 6 bases lying between them. The CDR3 consists of 14 residues. Germline values: CDR1 LGHNA, CDR2 YNFKEQ. The CDR3 DNA reads TGTGCCAGCAGCCAAGATAGTCCGAACACTGAAGCTTTCTTT. It yields the protein CASSQDSPNTEAFF.

The rearrangement links TRBV7-8 to TRBJ1-4; the D gene is possibly TRBD1 (5 bases). CDR3 length: 17 residues. Per the germline V gene, CDR1 is SGHVS and CDR2 is FQNEAQ. Trimming stripped 4 bases from V and 0 bases from J, with 15 bases between. The DNA for the CDR3 is TGTGCCAGCAGCTCCGTGGGGGGGGGACCAACTAATGAAAAACTGTTTTTT. Its translation is CASSSVGGGPTNEKLFF.

The J gene is TRBJ2-2, the V gene TRBV7-2; D is unresolved. Germline V CDR1 and CDR2: SGHTA, FQGNSA. Deletions cut 1 base from V and 0 bases from J, with 12 bases between. CDR3 length equals 17 residues. The CDR3 DNA sequence: TGTGCCAGCAGCTTAGTTGCGCCGCAAGCGAACACCGGGGAGCTGTTTTTT. Translated: CASSLVAPQANTGELFF.

V usage is TRBV28 and J usage is TRBJ2-7; possibly TRBD1 for D (5 bases). The ends were cut back, 7 bases at V and 2 bases at J, with 18 bases in the middle. The CDR3 is made up of 15 amino acids. Looked up from germline, CDR1 is MDHEN and CDR2 is SYDVKM. For the CDR3, the DNA is TGTGCCAGCACCCCGGACCAGGGTGGTCCCTACGAGCAGTACTTC. Translated, it gives CASTPDQGGPYEQYF. Variable domain in full (rest from reference TRBV28 and TRBJ2-7): DVKVTQSSRYLVKRTGEKVFLECVQDMDHENMFWYRQDPGLGLRLIYFSYDVKMKEKGDIPEGYSVSREKKERFSLILESASTNQTSMYLCASTPDQGGPYEQYFGPGTRLTVT.